The entry that follows covers one T cell receptor (beta chain) sequence. CDR3 length: 18 amino acids. This entry belongs to a study of graft-versus-host responses after intestinal transplantation. Study context: Multivisceral, liver-intestinal, or isolated intestinal grafts were transplanted into recipients. Each recipient received anti-thymocyte globulin induction, then tacrolimus and steroids for approximately 3 years.

Clones were read by immunoSEQ multiplex PCR, and TCRdb kept only the in-frame ones, dropping some. The table has around 18,000 clones, approximately 95% seen once. Sequenced here: PBMCs, sampled 23 days after intestinal transplant. This rearrangement joins TRBV21-1 to TRBJ2-2; TRBD1 was called by the table and not checked on the DNA. TRBV21-1 represents a pseudogene. The TCR comes from a human patient who received an intestinal transplant, so some T cells may come from the graft donor. This CDR3 reads CATHTGTGVHANTGELFF. CDR3 coding DNA: TGTGCCACCCATACCGGGACAGGAGTCCACGCGAACACCGGGGAGCTGTTTTTT.